The rows below give T cell receptor beta chains drawn from one sample of a study of OX40 agonist ivuxolimab in advanced cancers. The assay was immunoSEQ multiplex PCR, and TCRdb's table has in-frame clones only and misses some. The sample holds about 58,000 clones, approximately 88% seen once. Here the sequenced sample was CD4+ or CD8+ T cells sorted from blood, taken in a trial of the OX40 agonist ivuxolimab. The receptors come from an adult with an advanced solid tumor such as melanoma, head and neck, liver or kidney cancer. Both conserved end residues are part of each CDR3. D genes are given only for firm matches. A row's size may be missing; if present it is once, few, many or a size class.

DNA | CDR3 | J | D | size | V
TGTGCCAGCAGGCTCGGGACTAGCAAGCAGTACTTC | CASRLGTSKQYF | TRBJ2-7 | TRBD2 | once | TRBV13
TGCGCCAGCAGCACCTCGGGACAGACTAACACCGGGGAGCTGTTTTTT | CASSTSGQTNTGELFF | TRBJ2-2 | TRBD1 | - | TRBV4-3
TGTGCCAGCAGCTTCGTGACTAGCGGGGGGGCACGGGATACGCAGTATTTT | CASSFVTSGGARDTQYF | TRBJ2-3 | TRBD2 | - | TRBV11-3
TGTGCCAGCAGTCCCGGGACCAGACGGCCCCAGCATTTT | CASSPGTRRPQHF | TRBJ1-5 | - | - | TRBV27
TGTGCCTGGAGTGTTAGGGGTAGGGTAGGGGACACTGAAGCTTTCTTT | CAWSVRGRVGDTEAFF | TRBJ1-1 | - | - | TRBV30
TGTGCCAGCAGTGTTTCGGCGAACACCGGGGAGCTGTTTTTT | CASSVSANTGELFF | TRBJ2-2 | - | - | TRBV6-4
TGTGCCAGCAGCTTTCCCAGGACTAGCGGGAGCTCCTACAATGAGCAGTTCTTC | CASSFPRTSGSSYNEQFF | TRBJ2-1 | TRBD2 | - | TRBV7-9
TGTGCCTGGAGTGCAGGGACAGGCTATAATTCACCCCTCCACTTT | CAWSAGTGYNSPLHF | TRBJ1-6 | TRBD1 | - | TRBV30
TGTGCCAGCAGCCCCCAAAGGGGGACAGCCTTCGATGAGCAGTTCTTC | CASSPQRGTAFDEQFF | TRBJ2-1 | - | - | TRBV21-1
TGTGCCAGCAGCCAAGAGGTAACTAGCGGGAGGACCTACGAGCAGTACTTC | CASSQEVTSGRTYEQYF | TRBJ2-7 | TRBD2 | - | TRBV4-2
TGTGCCAGCAGCTTCTCTATTCAGCCGCGGACTTATATTATAGGGTCACCCCTCCACTTT | CASSFSIQPRTYIIGSPLHF | TRBJ1-6 | - | - | TRBV5-4
TGTGCCAGCAGTTTATCGGGACAGGGGTATGAAAAACTGTTTTTT | CASSLSGQGYEKLFF | TRBJ1-4 | TRBD1 | - | TRBV27
TGTGCCAGCAGTTACGTCACAGTCGAATCCTATGGCTACACCTTC | CASSYVTVESYGYTF | TRBJ1-2 | - | - | TRBV6-5
TGTGCCAGCAGTTACGGGACGCTTACCGGGGAGCTGTTTTTT | CASSYGTLTGELFF | TRBJ2-2 | - | - | TRBV6-6
TGCGCCAGCAGCTTAAGGGGGGATAAAGATACGCAGTATTTT | CASSLRGDKDTQYF | TRBJ2-3 | - | - | TRBV5-1
TGTGCCAGTAGCGGGCGGCTAGCGGGGATCACAGATACGCAGTATTTT | CASSGRLAGITDTQYF | TRBJ2-3 | TRBD2 | - | TRBV19
TGTGCCAGCAACTCCCGGGACACCCCGAGGGAGACCCAGTACTTC | CASNSRDTPRETQYF | TRBJ2-5 | - | - | TRBV5-4
TGTGCCAGCACTTCCCGACCCCCGGACGGGGCGGCTTTCTTT | CASTSRPPDGAAFF | TRBJ1-1 | - | - | TRBV6-6
TGCGCCAGCAGCCATTTCCAAACCCCGGGAGGAGGGGCCAACGTCCTGACTTTC | CASSHFQTPGGGANVLTF | TRBJ2-6 | TRBD2 | - | TRBV4-1
TGTGCCATCAGCGACAGGGTGCTAGATGGCTACACCTTC | CAISDRVLDGYTF | TRBJ1-2 | TRBD1 | - | TRBV10-3
TGTGCCAGCAGCCCGGACAGGGGGTTTACTGAAGCTTTCTTT | CASSPDRGFTEAFF | TRBJ1-1 | TRBD1 | - | TRBV5-4
TGCAGCGTTGAAGAAGGGGGAGGGGGAGGCTATGGCTACACCTTC | CSVEEGGGGGYGYTF | TRBJ1-2 | - | - | TRBV29-1
TGTGCCAGCAGCTTGGTTACCTTAGGGGCCAAAAACATTCAGTACTTC | CASSLVTLGAKNIQYF | TRBJ2-4 | - | - | TRBV5-6
TGTGCCAGCAGCTCCTTAGCTGGAAACACCATATATTTT | CASSSLAGNTIYF | TRBJ1-3 | - | few | TRBV13
TGTGCCAGCAGCTCCGGGGATATCGGAGCTTTCTTT | CASSSGDIGAFF | TRBJ1-1 | - | - | TRBV5-4
TGTGCCAGCAGCCGAACCGGACAGATATATTCACCCCTCCACTTT | CASSRTGQIYSPLHF | TRBJ1-6 | - | - | TRBV6-5
TGTGCCAGCAGCTTAGGTCAGCTAGAGAATGAGCAGTTCTTC | CASSLGQLENEQFF | TRBJ2-1 | - | - | TRBV7-6
TGTGCCAGCAGGGGACAGGGGGCTCAAGAGACCCAGTACTTC | CASRGQGAQETQYF | TRBJ2-5 | TRBD1 | - | TRBV28
TGTGCCAGCAGCTTAACAGCCAGTGCCTATAATTCACCCCTCCACTTT | CASSLTASAYNSPLHF | TRBJ1-6 | - | once | TRBV7-2
TGTGCCAGCTGTGAGGGAATGAACACTGAAGCTTTCTTT | CASCEGMNTEAFF | TRBJ1-1 | - | - | TRBV28
TGTGCCAGTAGTATAGAGGGGGGCAATCAGCCCCAGCATTTT | CASSIEGGNQPQHF | TRBJ1-5 | - | - | TRBV19
TGTGCCATCAGGGCTGATAGCGGGGTGGGGACCCAGTACTTC | CAIRADSGVGTQYF | TRBJ2-5 | TRBD2 | - | TRBV10-3
TGTGCCAGCAGCTTAGACGAGTTCTCTGGAAACACCATATATTTT | CASSLDEFSGNTIYF | TRBJ1-3 | - | - | TRBV7-2
TGTGCCAGCAGCTTACTCGGGGTGGCCGGGGAGCTGTTTTTT | CASSLLGVAGELFF | TRBJ2-2 | - | - | TRBV7-2
TGCGCCAGCAGCTTGGTACGGGACAGGGAGTCCTACACCTTC | CASSLVRDRESYTF | TRBJ1-2 | TRBD1 | - | TRBV5-1
TGTGCCAGTAGTATATCAGGGACTAGCGGGGGGCTAAGCACAGATACGCAGTATTTT | CASSISGTSGGLSTDTQYF | TRBJ2-3 | TRBD2 | once | TRBV19
TGTGCCAGCAGTCCCGGACAGCAAACCTATGGCTACACCTTC | CASSPGQQTYGYTF | TRBJ1-2 | - | - | TRBV6-5
TGTGCCAGCTCACCACCAGTTGCAACTAATGAAAAACTGTTTTTT | CASSPPVATNEKLFF | TRBJ1-4 | - | - | TRBV18
TGCGCCAGCAGCTTGGGGACAGCCAACACCGGGGAGCTGTTTTTT | CASSLGTANTGELFF | TRBJ2-2 | - | once | TRBV5-1
TGTGCCAGCAGTTTCCCAGGGACGGGGAATTCACCCCTCCACTTT | CASSFPGTGNSPLHF | TRBJ1-6 | - | - | TRBV28
TGTGCCAGCTCACCACGGTCTAACTATGGCTACACCTTC | CASSPRSNYGYTF | TRBJ1-2 | - | - | TRBV18
TGTGCCAGCAGCTTAGGCAGGGGCGAAAGCTACACCTTC | CASSLGRGESYTF | TRBJ1-2 | - | - | TRBV7-8
TGTGCCTGGAGTGTAACAGGATATGGCTACACCTTC | CAWSVTGYGYTF | TRBJ1-2 | - | - | TRBV30
TGTGCCAGCAGCTTGGACCCTCGGGAGGAAAAACTGTTTTTT | CASSLDPREEKLFF | TRBJ1-4 | - | - | TRBV5-4
TGTGCCAGCAGCCAGGGGCCGGGTGCCTACAATGAGCAGTTCTTC | CASSQGPGAYNEQFF | TRBJ2-1 | - | - | TRBV7-3
TGTGCCAGCAGCTTCAGGTTCCAAGAGACCCAGTACTTC | CASSFRFQETQYF | TRBJ2-5 | - | - | TRBV5-4
TGTGCCAGCCGGGAGTCCTCTGGAAACACCATATATTTT | CASRESSGNTIYF | TRBJ1-3 | - | - | TRBV6-5
TGTGCCAGCTCTCTTAGCGGGAGGGCACGGACAGATACGCAGTATTTT | CASSLSGRARTDTQYF | TRBJ2-3 | TRBD2 | - | TRBV18
TGTGCCAGCAGTCCAACAGGGGAGAGTGAAAAACTGTTTTTT | CASSPTGESEKLFF | TRBJ1-4 | TRBD1 | - | TRBV6-6